The 27 T cell receptor beta chains presented below share a single source sample, sequenced in a study of T-cell reconstitution after alpha-beta-depleted transplantation in children. For TCRbeta, the library was prepared with unique molecular identifiers. TCRdb processed the PCR reads anew with MiXCR; each CDR3 protein has one entry. This table holds more than 550,000 distinct CDR3 sequences, about 10% found once. This sample comprised PBMCs from the stem cell graft donor, obtained from the stem cell graft. The receptors were gathered from a human donor who donated a stem cell graft to a child with acute myeloid leukemia.

The chain employs TRBV11-3 and TRBJ2-2; TRBD2 might be the D (5 bases). The CDR3 sequence is 13 residues long. V shed 3 bases and J shed 5 bases, with 7 bases lying between them. Germline V CDR1 and CDR2: SGHNT, YENEEA. CDR3 DNA: TGTGCCAGCAGCTTCGGGGAAACCGGGGAGCTGTTTTTT. It is translated as CASSFGETGELFF.

This clonotype appeared many times. V usage is TRBV29-1 and J usage is TRBJ2-1; TRBD1 agrees at 9 bases. Trimming at V came to 3 bases and at J to 8 bases, leaving 11 bases not matched to a gene. CDR3 length equals 15 residues. The V gene's germline CDR1 is SQVTM and CDR2 ANQGSEA. CDR3 nucleotides: TGCAGCGTTGACATGACAGGGGGGAGTAGGGATGAGCAGTTCTTC. Translated, it gives CSVDMTGGSRDEQFF.

This clonotype was seen a few times. This chain joins TRBV7-2 and TRBJ1-2; D ambiguous. Per the germline V gene, CDR1 is SGHTA and CDR2 is FQGNSA. Trimming cost V 5 bases and J 7 bases, with 14 bases left between them. The CDR3 is made up of 13 amino acids. As DNA, the CDR3 is TGTGCCAGCAGCCCTCAGTCGTATTTTGGCTACACCTTC. It translates to CASSPQSYFGYTF.

This chain joins TRBV28 and TRBJ2-5; TRBD1 matches at 8 bases. Germline V CDR1 and CDR2: MDHEN, SYDVKM. This CDR3 is 17 amino acids long. J gave up 0 bases and V 3 bases, and 9 bases lay outside the gene matches. The CDR3 sequence: CASSLGRTGQYQETQYF. DNA for the CDR3: TGTGCCAGCAGTTTGGGACGGACAGGGCAGTACCAAGAGACCCAGTACTTC. Looking up the rest from reference TRBV28 and TRBJ2-5 gives the full variable domain: DVKVTQSSRYLVKRTGEKVFLECVQDMDHENMFWYRQDPGLGLRLIYFSYDVKMKEKGDIPEGYSVSREKKERFSLILESASTNQTSMYLCASSLGRTGQYQETQYFGPGTRLLVL.

This clonotype was observed a few times. CDR3 region: CSAGDNGDEQFF. The DNA of the CDR3 is TGCAGTGCGGGGGACAACGGCGATGAGCAGTTCTTC. V usage is TRBV20-1 and J usage is TRBJ2-1; D is possibly TRBD1 (6 bases). Germline values: CDR1 DFQATT, CDR2 SNEGSKA (reference sequence). V was pared by 6 bases and J by 8 bases, with 14 bases between. CDR3 size: 12 residues.

V and J are TRBV9 and TRBJ1-4; the D gene is possibly TRBD1 (5 bases). The CDR3 runs to 14 residues. CDR1 SGDLS and CDR2 YYNGEE come from the germline V gene. The ends were cut back, 4 bases at V and 6 bases at J, with 13 bases in the middle. CDR3: CASSSGPGDEKLFF. In DNA form, the CDR3 reads TGTGCCAGCAGCTCAGGCCCGGGGGATGAAAAACTGTTTTTT.

This clonotype occurred a few times. The chain carries TRBV20-1 and TRBJ1-5; TRBD1 is a possible D gene (5 bases). The CDR3 has 14 residues. Germline V gives CDR1 DFQATT, CDR2 SNEGSKA (reference sequence). V lost 2 bases, J lost 6 bases, and 14 bases lay in between. CDR3 nucleotides: TGCAGTGCTAGACCTCCCAGGGTAGGTCAGCCCCAGCATTTT. This translates into CSARPPRVGQPQHF.

The V and J genes are TRBV6-2 or TRBV6-3 and TRBJ2-3; no clear D gene. The CDR3 has 12 residues. Germline CDR1 and CDR2: MNHEY and SVGEGT. Trimming removed 5 bases at V and 6 bases at J, with 9 bases between. The DNA of the CDR3 is TGTGCCAGCAGTGTTCCCGCGGATACGCAGTATTTT. Residues: CASSVPADTQYF.

In its sample, this clonotype was seen many times. This chain links TRBV7-6 with TRBJ2-1; tentatively, D is TRBD1 (5 bases). The CDR3 has 16 amino acids. Per the germline V gene, CDR1 is SGHVS and CDR2 is FNYEAQ. V lost 3 bases and J lost 0, with 12 bases in between. The CDR3 nucleotides are TGTGCCAGCAGCTTCACAGGTTTTAGCTCCTACAATGAGCAGTTCTTC. This encodes CASSFTGFSSYNEQFF.

This chain uses TRBV6-2 or TRBV6-3 with TRBJ1-2, with 8 bases that match TRBD1. V was clipped by 5 bases and J by 8 bases; unmatched bases: 4. Germline V gene sequence: CDR1 MNHEY, CDR2 SVGEGT. The CDR3 has 12 amino acids. The CDR3 bases are TGTGCCAGCAGTCTGCCAGGGGGCGGCTACACCTTC. This codes for CASSLPGGGYTF.

This clonotype was seen a handful of times. The V and J genes are TRBV10-3 and TRBJ2-3, with D possibly TRBD2 on 5 matching bases. Deletions cut 4 bases from V and 2 bases from J, with 13 bases between. The germline gives CDR1 ENHRY, CDR2 SYGVKD. This CDR3 contains 15 residues. The CDR3 DNA is TGTGCCATCAGTGGAGAGGAGCGGTTCACAGATACGCAGTATTTT. It codes for CAISGEERFTDTQYF.

The chain couples TRBV12-5 to TRBJ2-7; D is perhaps TRBD1 (5 bases). Trimming shortened V by 7 bases and J by 5 bases, and 15 bases separated the two germline ends. The CDR3 consists of 13 residues. Germline CDR1 LGHNT, CDR2 FRNRAP. The CDR3 nucleotides read TGTGCTAGTGTTCACGCAACAGGCAACGAGCAGTACTTC. Amino acid sequence: CASVHATGNEQYF. The full variable domain, with the rest looked up from reference TRBV12-5 and TRBJ2-7, is DARVTQTPRHKVTEMGQEVTMRCQPILGHNTVFWYRQTMMQGLELLAYFRNRAPLDDSGMPKDRFSAEMPDATLATLKIQPSEPRDSAVYFCASVHATGNEQYFGPGTRLTVT.

This clonotype was counted between two and nine times. This rearrangement joins TRBV5-1 to TRBJ1-1; D perhaps matches TRBD1 (5 bases). The CDR3 covers 13 residues. Trimming removed 3 bases at V and 11 bases at J, with 17 bases between. Germline CDR1 and CDR2: SGHRS and YFSETQ. The CDR3 here is CASSWGPEPGAFF. The CDR3 nucleotides are TGCGCCAGCAGCTGGGGTCCGGAGCCAGGGGCTTTCTTT.

The CDR3 is CASKPSGQSYEQYF. For the CDR3, the DNA is TGTGCCAGCAAACCAAGCGGGCAGTCCTACGAGCAGTACTTC. The chain recombines TRBV7-2 with TRBJ2-7; tentatively, D is TRBD2 (6 bases). The CDR3 extends over 14 amino acids. Germline V lookup: CDR1 SGHTA, CDR2 FQGNSA. Trimming pared 7 bases from V and 1 base from J, leaving 14 bases between.

In its sample, this clonotype was seen many times. The J gene is TRBJ2-2, the V gene TRBV12-5; a possible D gene is TRBD2 (5 bases). The V and J ends lost 3 bases and 6 bases respectively, with 8 bases between them. The CDR3 runs 13 residues. CDR1 and CDR2 (germline): LGHNT, FRNRAP. This CDR3 is CASGFPGAGELFF. CDR3 coding DNA: TGTGCTAGTGGTTTCCCCGGGGCCGGGGAGCTGTTTTTT.

The chain joins TRBV30 to TRBJ2-3; TRBD2 is a possible D gene (5 bases). This CDR3 contains 13 residues. Trimming cost V 4 bases and J 2 bases, with 10 bases left between them. Germline CDR1 GTSNPN, CDR2 SVGIG (reference sequence). Here the CDR3 DNA reads TGTGCCTGGATAGGGAGCGACACAGATACGCAGTATTTT. Amino acid sequence: CAWIGSDTDTQYF.

The chain links TRBV3-1 to TRBJ2-1; D is undetermined. Germline V gene sequence: CDR1 LGHDT, CDR2 YNNKEL (reference sequence). Trimming stripped 0 bases from V and 3 bases from J, with 12 bases between. The CDR3 length is 16 residues. Here the CDR3 reads CASSQEGGRVYNEQFF. The CDR3 DNA is TGTGCCAGCAGCCAAGAGGGCGGACGGGTCTACAATGAGCAGTTCTTC.

This clonotype has ten or more counts. This chain links TRBV7-2 with TRBJ2-7, with D perhaps TRBD1 or TRBD2 (6 bases each). CDR3 length: 14 amino acids. Germline-derived CDR1 and CDR2 are SGHTA and FQGNSA. V gave up 3 bases and J gave up 6 bases, with 15 bases separating them. CDR3: CASSFMLRGLEQYF. The CDR3 coding sequence is TGTGCCAGCAGCTTCATGTTACGGGGGCTCGAGCAGTACTTC.

Ten or more counts support this clonotype. The chain couples TRBV7-2 to TRBJ2-7, with TRBD2 as a possible D gene (5 bases). The V end lost 3 bases, the J end lost 6 bases, and 9 bases lay between the germline ends. This CDR3 region has 12 residues. In germline, CDR1 is SGHTA, CDR2 FQGNSA. For the CDR3, the DNA is TGTGCCAGCAGCTTGAGCGGAACCGAGCAGTACTTC. Its translation: CASSLSGTEQYF. Looking up the rest from reference TRBV7-2 and TRBJ2-7 gives the full variable domain: GAGVSQSPSNKVTEKGKDVELRCDPISGHTALYWYRQSLGQGLEFLIYFQGNSAPDKSGLPSDRFSAERTGGSVSTLTIQRTQQEDSAVYLCASSLSGTEQYFGPGTRLTVT.

This rearrangement joins TRBV6-1 to TRBJ1-2; D not certain. V lost 1 base and J 8 bases, leaving 11 bases between the germline ends. This CDR3 region has 13 residues. Germline V gene sequence: CDR1 MNHNS, CDR2 SASEGT. CDR3 region: CASSEGAWRGYTF. The CDR3 nucleotides read TGTGCCAGCAGTGAAGGAGCGTGGAGGGGCTACACCTTC.

This clonotype turned up a few times. The chain uses TRBV30 and TRBJ2-7, with D perhaps being TRBD1 or TRBD2 (5 bases each). CDR3 length: 14 residues. Trimming removed 0 bases from V and 3 bases from J, with 12 bases in between. Looked up from germline, CDR1 is GTSNPN and CDR2 is SVGIG (reference sequence). The CDR3 is CAWSVVGGFYEQYF. CDR3 DNA sequence: TGTGCCTGGAGTGTAGTTGGGGGATTCTACGAGCAGTACTTC.

V and J are TRBV20-1 and TRBJ2-3, with 9 bases lining up with TRBD2. J lost 2 bases, V lost 5 bases, and 11 bases had no gene match. The CDR3 length is 16 residues. CDR1 is DFQATT and CDR2 is SNEGSKA in the germline V gene (reference sequence). CDR3 residues: CSAHKEGLAITDTQYF. The CDR3 nucleotides read TGCAGTGCTCACAAAGAAGGACTAGCGATCACAGATACGCAGTATTTT.

The V gene is TRBV29-1, the J gene TRBJ2-1, with 11 bases lining up with TRBD2. V lost 4 bases to trimming and J lost 4 bases; unmatched junction nucleotides: 3. The CDR3 totals 14 residues. Looked up from germline, CDR1 is SQVTM and CDR2 is ANQGSEA. The CDR3: CSVATSGIYNEQFF. CDR3 DNA: TGCAGCGTTGCGACTAGCGGGATTTACAATGAGCAGTTCTTC.

This clonotype was counted a few times. The rearrangement uses TRBV6-1 and TRBJ2-1; 13 bases fit TRBD2. This CDR3 is 14 amino acids long. Per germline, CDR1 MNHNS and CDR2 SASEGT. Unmatched junction bases numbered 4, after V lost 7 bases and J lost 7 bases. DNA of the CDR3: TGTGCCAGCAAGGGACTAGCGGGACTTAATGAGCAGTTCTTC. Amino acid sequence: CASKGLAGLNEQFF.

Notes on this clonotype: A much larger clone lies one base from this, so it may be a read error. The J gene is TRBJ1-2, the V gene TRBV14; D ambiguous. CDR3 length: 14 amino acids. Germline V gene lookup returns CDR1 SGHDN and CDR2 FVKESK. As DNA, the CDR3 is TGTGCCAGCAGCCAAGGAATTGCAGACTATGGCTTCACCTTC. It translates to CASSQGIADYGFTF.

There are many counts of this clonotype. The chain links TRBV6-5 to TRBJ2-2, with a possible D match to TRBD2 (5 bases). Germline V gene sequence: CDR1 MNHEY, CDR2 SVGAGI. Trimming took off 1 base at V and 1 base at J, with 7 bases between the two ends. This CDR3 has 15 amino acids. DNA of the CDR3: TGTGCCAGCAGTTACTTTGCGGGGAACACCGGGGAGCTGTTTTTT. This sequence encodes CASSYFAGNTGELFF.

The gene calls are TRBV5-6 and TRBJ2-1; 7 bases are shared with TRBD1. The germline CDR1 and CDR2 sequences are SGHDT and YYEEEE. V trimming: 2 bases; J trimming: 8 bases; junction bases outside the gene matches: 4. This CDR3 has 13 amino acids. CDR3 sequence reads: CASSLTGADEQFF. In nucleotides, the CDR3 is TGTGCCAGCAGCTTAACAGGGGCGGATGAGCAGTTCTTC. The full variable domain, in which reference TRBV5-6 and TRBJ2-1 provide the parts outside the CDR3, is DAGVTQSPTHLIKTRGQQVTLRCSPKSGHDTVSWYQQALGQGPQFIFQYYEEEERQRGNFPDRFSGHQFPNYSSELNVNALLLGDSALYLCASSLTGADEQFFGPGTRLTVL.